This T cell receptor (beta chain) is drawn from a study of beta chain features in type 1 diabetes. Expressed TCRB transcripts were sequenced after all isolated RNA was converted to cDNA. Using immunoSEQ multiplex PCR, the repertoire was profiled, and TCRdb retains in-frame clones only, with some absent. This sample has under 150,000 clones, with less than 8.5% found just once. A note on this clone: Its antigen is currently unknown.

Sorting based on CD45RO/CCR7/CD25/CD127/CD95/CD27 separated CD4+ naive, central memory, regulatory and stem cell-like memory cells. The authors obtained over 95% purity in all sorted populations. Study outcomes and limitations: Type 1 diabetes patients had fewer VDJ junction insertions and more deletions. Equally in patients and controls, shorter templates might have been favored by PCR.

The source material was central memory CD4+ T cells from blood. This sequence originates from a woman in her 30s in good health.

The CDR3 bases are TGTGCCAGCAGCTTAGCGGGGGGTCTTAATGAAAAACTGTTTTTT. As protein: CASSLAGGLNEKLFF. V usage is TRBV7-2 and J usage is TRBJ1-4; tentatively, D is TRBD1 (5 bases). Trimming shortened V by 0 bases and J by 4 bases, and 9 bases separated the two germline ends. The CDR3 is made up of 15 amino acids. Germline V CDR1 and CDR2: SGHTA, FQGNSA. Full variable domain (rest looked up from reference TRBV7-2 and TRBJ1-4): GAGVSQSPSNKVTEKGKDVELRCDPISGHTALYWYRQSLGQGLEFLIYFQGNSAPDKSGLPSDRFSAERTGGSVSTLTIQRTQQEDSAVYLCASSLAGGLNEKLFFGSGTQLSVL.